This TCR beta chain originates from a study of OX40 agonist ivuxolimab in advanced cancers. About the research overall: Patients receiving dose escalation had hepatocellular carcinoma, melanoma, renal cell or head and neck cancer.

The table came from immunoSEQ multiplex PCR; TCRdb's copy has only in-frame clones and leaves some out. In the table there are 50,000 to 65,000 clones, over 80% of which are singletons. J was trimmed by 8 bases and V by 5 bases; bases with no gene match: 14. Germline V gene sequence: CDR1 LGHNA, CDR2 YNFKEQ. This CDR3 region has 16 residues. The V call is TRBV4-2, the J call TRBJ1-4; 7 nucleotides line up with TRBD1. The starting material was CD4+ or CD8+ T cells sorted from blood, obtained in a trial of the OX40 agonist ivuxolimab. The sequence was obtained from an adult with an advanced solid tumor such as melanoma, head and neck, liver or kidney cancer. CDR3 in amino acids: CASSDSTKGAREKLFF. The CDR3 DNA reads TGTGCCAGCAGCGACTCGACAAAGGGGGCGCGGGAAAAACTGTTTTTT.